The next 25 T cell receptor beta chains were all read from a single sample in a study of blood T cell repertoires in COVID-19. The data were produced by immunoSEQ multiplex PCR, yet TCRdb's version contains in-frame clones alone and is incomplete. The table lists 150,000 to 200,000 clones, just over 85% of them singletons, with roughly 9.1% in the top ten. Sequenced input: peripheral blood. The receptors stem from a man in his fifties or sixties with active or convalescent COVID-19.

The V call is TRBV5-1, the J call TRBJ2-6; perhaps TRBD1 as D (5 bases). Germline V CDR1 and CDR2: SGHRS, YFSETQ. V dropped 4 bases and J dropped 2 bases, with 13 bases sitting between them. The CDR3 runs to 16 residues. The CDR3 reads CASSILTGAGANVLTF. The CDR3 coding sequence is TGCGCCAGCAGCATACTCACAGGAGCTGGGGCCAACGTCCTGACTTTC.

A word on this clone: This specimen includes other DNA sequences encoding the same CDR3. Here the CDR3 DNA reads TGTGCCAGCAGAACTAGCGGGGGGCAAGAGACCCAGTACTTC. The encoded protein is CASRTSGGQETQYF. This chain joins TRBV2 and TRBJ2-5; TRBD2 matches 12 bases. V lost 6 bases to trimming and J lost 2 bases; unmatched junction nucleotides: 1. Germline V lookup: CDR1 SNHLY, CDR2 FYNNEI. This CDR3 spans 14 amino acids.

J is TRBJ2-2 and V is TRBV5-1; TRBD1 aligns across 8 bases. The V gene's germline CDR1 is SGHRS and CDR2 YFSETQ. V gave up 7 bases and J gave up 4 bases; unmatched junction bases: 9. The CDR3 runs 15 residues. The CDR3 region is CASVAGGFITGELFF. DNA for the CDR3: TGCGCCAGCGTGGCAGGGGGCTTCATCACCGGGGAGCTGTTTTTT.

The chain employs TRBV2 and TRBJ1-4; 7 bases are shared with TRBD1. The CDR3 sequence is 15 residues long. V dropped 6 bases and J dropped 5; count of bases not matched to a gene: 9. Germline lookup yields CDR1 SNHLY and CDR2 FYNNEI. CDR3 in DNA: TGTGCCAGCAGCATTATAGGGACAGCGAATGAAAAACTGTTTTTT. Its protein product is CASSIIGTANEKLFF.

This clone was seen a single time. The genes are TRBV4-2 and TRBJ1-2, with D maybe TRBD1 (6 bases). The CDR3 length is 15 residues. The germline V gene encodes CDR1 LGHNA and CDR2 YNFKEQ. V lost 5 bases and J 0 bases, leaving 13 bases between the germline ends. The CDR3, as DNA: TGTGCCAGCAGCGGGGGGGGCGCCACTAACTATGGCTACACCTTC. This translates into CASSGGGATNYGYTF.

The rearrangement uses TRBV2 and TRBJ2-2; 7 bases are a match to TRBD1. This CDR3 has 15 amino acids. Unmatched junction bases numbered 8, after V lost 6 bases and J lost 4 bases. Germline CDR1 is SNHLY and CDR2 is FYNNEI. The CDR3 DNA sequence: TGTGCCAGCAGGCTTGGACAGGCGGGCACCGGGGAGCTGTTTTTT. Amino acids: CASRLGQAGTGELFF.

V usage is TRBV20-1 and J usage is TRBJ2-3, with D unclear. The CDR3 consists of 14 residues. CDR1 and CDR2 from the germline V gene are DFQATT and SNEGSKA (reference sequence). Trimming removed 3 bases from V and 4 bases from J, with 14 bases in between. CDR3 nucleotides: TGCAGTGCTAGTAGGTCAGGTTATTCAGATACGCAGTATTTT. Encoded protein: CSASRSGYSDTQYF.

The chain joins TRBV27 to TRBJ1-5, with TRBD1 identical over 8 bases. There are 13 residues in the CDR3. V lost 10 bases to trimming and J lost 2 bases; unmatched junction nucleotides: 4. The germline CDR1 and CDR2 sequences are MNHEY and SMNVEV (reference sequence). The CDR3 region has the DNA TGTGCCACACAGGGGGTTGGCAATCAGCCCCAGCATTTT. This codes for CATQGVGNQPQHF.

The chain uses TRBV14 and TRBJ2-7; D possibly corresponds to TRBD2 (6 bases). The CDR3 has 16 amino acids. Looked up from germline, CDR1 is SGHDN and CDR2 is FVKESK. V dropped 1 base and J dropped 2 bases, with 15 bases sitting between them. The CDR3 DNA reads TGTGCCAGCAGCCAAGGCTGGGGGGAGAGGCCCTACGAGCAGTACTTC. It is translated as CASSQGWGERPYEQYF. The full variable domain, with the rest looked up from reference TRBV14 and TRBJ2-7, is EAGVTQFPSHSVIEKGQTVTLRCDPISGHDNLYWYRRVMGKEIKFLLHFVKESKQDESGMPNNRFLAERTGGTYSTLKVQPAELEDSGVYFCASSQGWGERPYEQYFGPGTRLTVT.

The chain uses TRBV24-1 and TRBJ2-7, with 11 bases aligning to TRBD1. CDR1 and CDR2 from the germline V gene are KGHDR and SFDVKD. The CDR3 spans 16 residues. V shed 6 bases, J shed 3 bases, and the junction held 9 bases outside the gene matches. CDR3 loop: CATSTSSGTGGYEQYF. The CDR3 DNA is TGTGCCACCAGTACGTCTTCCGGGACAGGGGGCTACGAGCAGTACTTC.

CDR3 coding DNA: TGTGCCAGCACCACTCCCCGGGGGGTCACTGAAGCTTTCTTT. This translates into CASTTPRGVTEAFF. The genes are TRBV11-2 and TRBJ1-1; tentative D call: TRBD1 (5 bases). CDR1 and CDR2 from the germline V gene are SGHAT and FQNNGV. CDR3 size: 14 residues. V lost 7 bases to trimming and J lost 4 bases, with 16 bases between them.

The chain combines TRBV19 with TRBJ1-1; TRBD1 might be the D (6 bases). Germline V gene lookup returns CDR1 LNHDA and CDR2 SQIVND (reference sequence). Trimming shortened V by 1 base and J by 4 bases, and 10 bases separated the two germline ends. The CDR3 runs to 14 residues. CDR3 in amino acids: CASSIGRGITEAFF. The CDR3 DNA reads TGTGCCAGTAGTATAGGTAGGGGGATCACTGAAGCTTTCTTT.

This chain joins TRBV4-3 and TRBJ1-2, with TRBD1 matching 8 bases. This CDR3 contains 15 residues. Germline assignment: CDR1 LGHNA and CDR2 YSLEER. Trimming at V came to 1 base and at J to 7 bases, leaving 8 bases not matched to a gene. This CDR3 is CASSQASGGLGGYTF. CDR3 in DNA: TGCGCCAGCAGCCAAGCATCAGGGGGCTTAGGTGGCTACACCTTC.

The chain uses TRBV15 and TRBJ2-5; 14 bases fit TRBD2. CDR1 and CDR2 from the germline V gene are LNHNV and YYDKDF (reference sequence). With 1 base clipped from V and 1 base from J, the junction kept 5 bases outside the gene matches. The CDR3 totals 18 residues. DNA for the CDR3: TGTGCCACCAGCAGAGCTCCCGGGACTAGCGGGGGCCAAGAGACCCAGTACTTC. It is translated as CATSRAPGTSGGQETQYF.

This rearrangement joins TRBV3-1 (or the pseudogene TRBV3-2) to TRBJ2-3, with TRBD2 matching over 11 bases. The junction had 12 bases not matched to a gene; V was cut back by 7 bases and J by 6 bases. Germline values: CDR1 LGHDT, CDR2 YNNKEL (reference sequence). The CDR3 covers 16 residues. Written as DNA, the CDR3 is TGTGCCAGCACCCCAAGTCCGGTAGCGGGAGGGGATACGCAGTATTTT. Translated, it gives CASTPSPVAGGDTQYF.

The rearrangement joins TRBV3-1 (or the pseudogene TRBV3-2) to TRBJ1-6; D gene unclear. The V gene's germline CDR1 is LGHDT and CDR2 YNNKEL (reference sequence). This CDR3 contains 13 residues. The V gene lost 4 bases and the J gene lost 7 bases, with 8 bases spanning the gap. CDR3 DNA sequence: TGTGCCAGCAGCCGCGAGGGAAATTCACCCCTCCACTTT. This encodes CASSREGNSPLHF.

The chain recombines TRBV7-9 with TRBJ1-4; 7 bases agree with TRBD1. The CDR3 spans 18 residues. With V trimmed by 4 bases and J by 0 bases, 11 bases remained unmatched. Germline loops: CDR1 SEHNR, CDR2 FQNEAQ (reference sequence). The CDR3 loop is CASSSRTGTASTNEKLFF. The CDR3 bases are TGTGCCAGCAGCTCGAGAACCGGGACAGCCTCAACTAATGAAAAACTGTTTTTT.

The CDR3 sequence: CASSRPDRGANQPQHF. Here the CDR3 DNA reads TGTGCCAGTAGTAGGCCCGACAGGGGTGCCAATCAGCCCCAGCATTTT. The chain links TRBV19 to TRBJ1-5, with 8 bases fitting TRBD1. The trim removed 4 bases at V and 3 bases at J, leaving 8 bases unmatched. Germline CDR1 is LNHDA and CDR2 is SQIVND (reference sequence). CDR3 length equals 16 residues.

The chain is built from TRBV7-3 and TRBJ1-6; TRBD1 agrees at 7 bases. The length of the CDR3 is 14 residues. The germline V gene encodes CDR1 SGHTA and CDR2 FQGTGA. After removal of 5 bases from V and 5 bases from J, the junction contained 3 bases not matched to a gene. In nucleotides, the CDR3 is TGTGCCAGCAGCACCGGGACAGATAATTCACCCCTCCACTTT. This encodes CASSTGTDNSPLHF.

The chain couples TRBV10-3 to TRBJ1-6, with 9 bases that match TRBD1. Germline values: CDR1 ENHRY, CDR2 SYGVKD. The CDR3 contains 16 residues. V dropped 3 bases and J dropped 9; count of bases not matched to a gene: 9. Here the CDR3 DNA reads TGTGCCATCAGTGACCTGGGACAGGGTGCGGGTTCACCCCTCCACTTT. Protein sequence: CAISDLGQGAGSPLHF.

The rearrangement uses TRBV24-1 and TRBJ2-3; D is possibly TRBD1 (5 bases). The CDR3 extends over 15 amino acids. The germline V gene has CDR1 KGHDR and CDR2 SFDVKD. V was cut by 6 bases and J by 3 bases, with 15 bases left in between. The CDR3 DNA follows: TGTGCCACCAGTCCTGGGGCTGTGAATACAGATACGCAGTATTTT. It yields the protein CATSPGAVNTDTQYF.

This chain joins TRBV30 and TRBJ2-7; the D gene is possibly TRBD1 (5 bases). Germline V CDR1 and CDR2: GTSNPN, SVGIG (reference sequence). With 2 bases removed from V and 2 bases from J, the gap between germline ends came to 10 bases. The CDR3 has 13 residues. As DNA, the CDR3 is TGTGCCTGGAGTAAAGGGGCCGCCTACGAGCAGTACTTC. This sequence encodes CAWSKGAAYEQYF.

The chain uses TRBV18 and TRBJ1-2, with D tentatively TRBD1 (5 bases). This CDR3 contains 14 residues. V lost 2 bases and J 7 bases, leaving 14 bases between the germline ends. Germline V CDR1 and CDR2: KGHSH, LQKENI. CDR3 DNA: TGTGCCAGCTCACCATCGCAGGGTTCTGCTGGCTACACCTTC. This sequence encodes CASSPSQGSAGYTF. The full variable domain, in which reference TRBV18 and TRBJ1-2 provide the parts outside the CDR3, is NAGVMQNPRHLVRRRGQEARLRCSPMKGHSHVYWYRQLPEEGLKFMVYLQKENIIDESGMPKERFSAEFPKEGPSILRIQQVVRGDSAAYFCASSPSQGSAGYTFGSGTRLTVV.

The table lists this clone with a few counts. The V call is TRBV29-1, the J call TRBJ2-1, with 8 bases matching TRBD2. V was pared by 0 bases and J by 4 bases, with 5 bases of the junction left unmatched. The CDR3 is 15 residues long. Germline CDR1 reads SQVTM; CDR2 reads ANQGSEA. CDR3 region: CSVEDGRGGYNEQFF. Written as DNA, the CDR3 is TGCAGCGTTGAAGATGGCCGGGGGGGGTACAATGAGCAGTTCTTC.

J is TRBJ2-1 and V is TRBV24-1; no clear D. The germline V gene has CDR1 KGHDR and CDR2 SFDVKD. V lost 6 bases to trimming and J lost 0 bases, with 8 bases between them. The CDR3 covers 14 residues. CDR3 bases: TGTGCCACCAGTAAACCGAGCTCCTACAATGAGCAGTTCTTC. Its protein is CATSKPSSYNEQFF.